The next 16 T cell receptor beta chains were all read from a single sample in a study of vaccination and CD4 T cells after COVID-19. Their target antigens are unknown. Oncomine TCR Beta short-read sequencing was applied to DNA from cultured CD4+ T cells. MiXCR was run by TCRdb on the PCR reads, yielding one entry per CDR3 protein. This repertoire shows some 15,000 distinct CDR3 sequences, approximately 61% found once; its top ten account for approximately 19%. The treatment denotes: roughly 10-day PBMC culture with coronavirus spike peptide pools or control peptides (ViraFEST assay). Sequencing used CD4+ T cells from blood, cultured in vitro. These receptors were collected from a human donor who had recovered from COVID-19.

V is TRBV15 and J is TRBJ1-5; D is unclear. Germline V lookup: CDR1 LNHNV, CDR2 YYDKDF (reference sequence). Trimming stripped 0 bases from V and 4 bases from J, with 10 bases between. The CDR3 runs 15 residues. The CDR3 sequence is CATSRDGKVNQPQHF. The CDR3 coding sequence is TGTGCCACCAGCAGAGATGGAAAAGTGAATCAGCCCCAGCATTTT. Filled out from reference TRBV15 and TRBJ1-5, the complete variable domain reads DAMVIQNPRYQVTQFGKPVTLSCSQTLNHNVMYWYQQKSSQAPKLLFHYYDKDFNNEADTPDNFQSRRPNTSFCFLDIRSPGLGDTAMYLCATSRDGKVNQPQHFGDGTRLSIL.

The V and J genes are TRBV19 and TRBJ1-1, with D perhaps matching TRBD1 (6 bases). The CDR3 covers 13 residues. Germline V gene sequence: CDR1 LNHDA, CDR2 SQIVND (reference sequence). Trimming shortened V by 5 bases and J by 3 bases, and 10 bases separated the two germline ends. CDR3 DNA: TGTGCCAGTAGTCAACAGGGATACACTGAAGCTTTCTTT. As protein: CASSQQGYTEAFF.

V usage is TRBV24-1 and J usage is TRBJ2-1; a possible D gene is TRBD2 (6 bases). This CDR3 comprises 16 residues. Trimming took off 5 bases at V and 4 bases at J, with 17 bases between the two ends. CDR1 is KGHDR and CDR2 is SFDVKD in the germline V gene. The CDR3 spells CATSASGTQPYNEQFF. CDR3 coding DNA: TGTGCCACCAGTGCATCCGGGACTCAGCCATACAATGAGCAGTTCTTC.

CDR3 sequence (DNA): TGTGCCAGCAGCTTAGGGACAGGGAGTAAGACCACTGAAGCTTTCTTT. Translating it yields CASSLGTGSKTTEAFF. The chain uses TRBV7-2 and TRBJ1-1; 8 bases are shared with TRBD1. V dropped 1 base and J dropped 4; count of bases not matched to a gene: 8. Germline V gene sequence: CDR1 SGHTA, CDR2 FQGNSA. CDR3 size: 16 residues.

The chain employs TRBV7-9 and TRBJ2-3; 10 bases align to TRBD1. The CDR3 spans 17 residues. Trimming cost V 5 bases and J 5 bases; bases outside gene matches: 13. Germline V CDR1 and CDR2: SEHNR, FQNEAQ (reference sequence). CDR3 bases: TGTGCCAGCAGCCCTCGTGCGGGACAGGGGAGAGGAGATACGCAGTATTTT. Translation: CASSPRAGQGRGDTQYF.

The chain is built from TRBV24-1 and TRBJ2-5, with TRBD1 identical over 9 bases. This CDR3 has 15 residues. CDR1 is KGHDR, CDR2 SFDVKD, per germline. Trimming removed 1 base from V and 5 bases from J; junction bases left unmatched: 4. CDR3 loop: CATSDLQGAGETQYF. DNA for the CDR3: TGTGCCACCAGTGATTTACAGGGGGCGGGGGAGACCCAGTACTTC.

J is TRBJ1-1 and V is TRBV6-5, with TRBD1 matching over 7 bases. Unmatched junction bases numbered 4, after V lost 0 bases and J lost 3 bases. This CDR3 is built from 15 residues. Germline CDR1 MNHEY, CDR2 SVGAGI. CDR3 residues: CASSYSTGAYTEAFF. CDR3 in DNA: TGTGCCAGCAGTTACTCCACAGGGGCGTACACTGAAGCTTTCTTT.

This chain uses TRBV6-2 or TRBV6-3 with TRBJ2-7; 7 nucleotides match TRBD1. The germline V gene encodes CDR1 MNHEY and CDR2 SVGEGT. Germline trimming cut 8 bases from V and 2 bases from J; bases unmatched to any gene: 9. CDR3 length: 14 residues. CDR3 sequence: CASLTTGTAYEQYF. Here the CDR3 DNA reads TGTGCCAGCCTGACGACCGGGACAGCCTACGAGCAGTACTTC.

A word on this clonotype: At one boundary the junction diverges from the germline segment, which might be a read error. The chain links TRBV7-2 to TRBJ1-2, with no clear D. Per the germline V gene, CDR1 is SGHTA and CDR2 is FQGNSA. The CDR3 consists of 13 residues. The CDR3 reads CASSVAGSGGYTF. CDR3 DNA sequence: TGTGCCAGCAGCGTAGCGGGGTCGGGAGGCTACACCTTC. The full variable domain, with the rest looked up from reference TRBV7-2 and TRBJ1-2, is GAGVSQSPSNKVTEKGKDVELRCDPISGHTALYWYRQSLGQGLEFLIYFQGNSAPDKSGLPSDRFSAERTGGSVSTLTIQRTQQEDSAVYLCASSVAGSGGYTFGSGTRLTVV.

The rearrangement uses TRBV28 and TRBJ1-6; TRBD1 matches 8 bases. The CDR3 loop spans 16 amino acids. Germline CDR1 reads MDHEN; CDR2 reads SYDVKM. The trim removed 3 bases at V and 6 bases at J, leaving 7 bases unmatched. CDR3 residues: CASSFPRGQGNSPLHF. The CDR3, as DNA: TGTGCCAGCAGTTTCCCCAGGGGGCAGGGTAATTCACCCCTCCACTTT.

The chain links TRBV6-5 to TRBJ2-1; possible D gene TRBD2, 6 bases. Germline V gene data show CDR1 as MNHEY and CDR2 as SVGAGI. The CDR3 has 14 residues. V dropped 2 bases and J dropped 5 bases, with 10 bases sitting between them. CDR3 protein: CASSYQRRDNEQFF. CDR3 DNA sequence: TGTGCCAGCAGTTACCAACGGAGGGACAATGAGCAGTTCTTC.

The chain's CDR3 is CASSPLLAGGRDEQFF. CDR3 nucleotide sequence: TGTGCCAGCAGTCCACTCCTAGCGGGAGGGCGGGATGAGCAGTTCTTC. V gene TRBV28 combines with J gene TRBJ2-1, with 12 bases matching TRBD2. J was trimmed by 8 bases and V by 5 bases; bases with no gene match: 10. Germline lookup yields CDR1 MDHEN and CDR2 SYDVKM. The CDR3 length is 16 residues.

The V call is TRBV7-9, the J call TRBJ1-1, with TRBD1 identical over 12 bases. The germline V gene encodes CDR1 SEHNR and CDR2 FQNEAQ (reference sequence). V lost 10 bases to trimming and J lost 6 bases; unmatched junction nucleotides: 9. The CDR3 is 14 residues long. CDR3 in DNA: TGTGCCACCGGGACAGGGGGCCTTTTTGCTGAAGCTTTCTTT. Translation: CATGTGGLFAEAFF. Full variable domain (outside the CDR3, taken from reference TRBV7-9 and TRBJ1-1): DTGVSQNPRHKITKRGQNVTFRCDPISEHNRLYWYRQTLGQGPEFLTYFQNEAQLEKSRLLSDRFSAERPKGSFSTLEIQRTEQGDSAMYLCATGTGGLFAEAFFGQGTRLTVV.

CDR3 sequence (DNA): TGTGCCAGCAGGACGAGCGGGGGATCCTACGAGCAGTACTTC. Translating gives CASRTSGGSYEQYF. The chain joins TRBV6-2 or TRBV6-3 to TRBJ2-7; the match to TRBD2 covers 8 bases. Looked up from germline, CDR1 is MNHEY and CDR2 is SVGEGT. The CDR3 is made up of 14 amino acids. V shed 6 bases, J shed 1 base, and the junction held 5 bases outside the gene matches.

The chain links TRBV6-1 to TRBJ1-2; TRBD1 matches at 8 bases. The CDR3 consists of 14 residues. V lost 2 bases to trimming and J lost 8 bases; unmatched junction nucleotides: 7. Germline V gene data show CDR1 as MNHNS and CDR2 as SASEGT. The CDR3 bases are TGTGCCAGCAGTGAAAGACACAGGGGGGGCGGCTACACCTTC. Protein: CASSERHRGGGYTF.

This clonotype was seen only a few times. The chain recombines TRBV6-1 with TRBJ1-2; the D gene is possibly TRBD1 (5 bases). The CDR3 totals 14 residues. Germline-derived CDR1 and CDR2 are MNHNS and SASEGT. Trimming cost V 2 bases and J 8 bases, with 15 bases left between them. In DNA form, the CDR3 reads TGTGCCAGCAGTGAATTGTGGGGGGACCAGGGCTACACCTTC. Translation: CASSELWGDQGYTF.